A single sample gave rise to the 13 T cell receptor beta chains below, sequenced in a study of graft-versus-host responses after intestinal transplantation. TCRdb's copy holds only in-frame clones and misses some; the assay was immunoSEQ multiplex PCR. Seen here are about 25,000 clones, around 82% observed once, and the top ten hold over 0.75%. These TCRs are of unknown antigen specificity. The sequenced sample was unstimulated CD8+ T cells sorted from spleen or lymph node cells, obtained before transplant. The source is a human donor who was the organ donor for an intestinal transplant.

CDR3 residues: CAWSALAGEGGTQYF. CDR3 nucleotide sequence: TGTGCCTGGAGTGCCTTAGCGGGAGAAGGAGGTACGCAGTATTTT. The V gene is TRBV30, the J gene TRBJ2-3; 9 positions agree with TRBD2. This CDR3 comprises 15 residues. Trimming at V came to 1 base and at J to 8 bases, leaving 10 bases not matched to a gene. In germline, CDR1 is GTSNPN, CDR2 SVGIG (reference sequence).

The rearrangement links TRBV2 to TRBJ1-1; no firm D call. Trimming pared 2 bases from V and 7 bases from J, leaving 11 bases between. This CDR3 contains 13 residues. Looked up from germline, CDR1 is SNHLY and CDR2 is FYNNEI. For the CDR3, the DNA is TGTGCCAGCAGTGAACCTTTGCTAGATGAAGCTTTCTTT. This gives the protein CASSEPLLDEAFF. The full variable domain, rest sourced from reference TRBV2 and TRBJ1-1, is EPEVTQTPSHQVTQMGQEVILRCVPISNHLYFYWYRQILGQKVEFLVSFYNNEISEKSEIFDDQFSVERPDGSNFTLKIRSTKLEDSAMYFCASSEPLLDEAFFGQGTRLTVV.

The chain recombines TRBV10-1 with TRBJ2-2, with 13 bases that match TRBD2. This CDR3 contains 18 residues. Germline V CDR1 and CDR2: WNHNN, SYGVQD (reference sequence). V was pared by 8 bases and J by 2 bases, with 11 bases of the junction left unmatched. For the CDR3, the DNA is TGCGCCAGCCGCTACTCGACTAGCGGGGGGACTAACACCGGGGAGCTGTTTTTT. Amino acid sequence: CASRYSTSGGTNTGELFF.

This clone has just one count. The CDR3 coding sequence is TGTGCCAGCAGTTACTCAATAGTGAGTGAGCAGTTCTTC. This gives the protein CASSYSIVSEQFF. The V gene is TRBV6-5, the J gene TRBJ2-1; D is unclear. The CDR3 covers 13 residues. The V and J ends lost 0 bases and 9 bases respectively, with 9 bases between them. The germline gives CDR1 MNHEY, CDR2 SVGAGI.

V and J are TRBV14 and TRBJ2-1, with TRBD2 identical over 7 bases. The junction had 9 bases not matched to a gene; V was cut back by 3 bases and J by 4 bases. The CDR3 has 16 amino acids. Germline V lookup: CDR1 SGHDN, CDR2 FVKESK. The CDR3 DNA is TGTGCCAGCAGCCAGCCACGGGACTATTGGTACAATGAGCAGTTCTTC. Protein sequence: CASSQPRDYWYNEQFF. The complete variable domain, with remaining parts taken from reference TRBV14 and TRBJ2-1, reads EAGVTQFPSHSVIEKGQTVTLRCDPISGHDNLYWYRRVMGKEIKFLLHFVKESKQDESGMPNNRFLAERTGGTYSTLKVQPAELEDSGVYFCASSQPRDYWYNEQFFGPGTRLTVL.

This chain links TRBV6-6 with TRBJ1-5, with D uncertain. Germline CDR1 MNHNY, CDR2 SVGAGI (reference sequence). Trimming removed 6 bases from V and 4 bases from J, with 7 bases in between. This CDR3 is built from 12 residues. The CDR3 protein is CASRGRNQPQHF. The CDR3 DNA is TGTGCCAGCAGGGGAAGGAATCAGCCCCAGCATTTT.

The V call is TRBV4-3, the J call TRBJ2-7; 9 positions match TRBD1. The length of the CDR3 is 15 residues. Germline lookup yields CDR1 LGHNA and CDR2 YSLEER. After removal of 4 bases from V and 0 bases from J, the junction contained 4 bases not matched to a gene. DNA for the CDR3: TGCGCCAGCAGCCCCGGGACAGGGAGCTCCTACGAGCAGTACTTC. Protein product: CASSPGTGSSYEQYF.

A single count supports this clone. This rearrangement joins TRBV4-1 to TRBJ1-2; D is uncertain. Germline V CDR1 and CDR2: MGHRA, YSYEKL. V shed 0 bases and J shed 2 bases, with 7 bases lying between them. The CDR3 extends over 14 amino acids. The DNA of the CDR3 is TGCGCCAGCAGCCAAGAGGCGGTAAACTATGGCTACACCTTC. This translates into CASSQEAVNYGYTF.

This clone was observed a few times. The chain joins TRBV27 to TRBJ1-1; D call uncertain. Germline V gene lookup returns CDR1 MNHEY and CDR2 SMNVEV (reference sequence). V lost 8 bases to trimming and J lost 0 bases, with 13 bases between them. The CDR3 contains 14 residues. CDR3 sequence (DNA): TGTGCCAGCTCTGAACAGTCCATGAACACTGAAGCTTTCTTT. This sequence encodes CASSEQSMNTEAFF.

The rearrangement joins TRBV30 to TRBJ1-2, with TRBD1 matching 8 bases. The CDR3 runs 14 residues. After removal of 1 base from V and 1 base from J, the junction contained 2 bases not matched to a gene. Germline V gene data show CDR1 as GTSNPN and CDR2 as SVGIG (reference sequence). CDR3 nucleotide sequence: TGTGCCTGGAGTGGGACAGGGTTTAACTATGGCTACACCTTC. This translates into CAWSGTGFNYGYTF.

Worth noting for this clone: The sample holds other DNA sequences that translate to the same CDR3. The gene calls are TRBV27 and TRBJ1-5; the match to TRBD1 covers 9 bases. Germline CDR1 and CDR2: MNHEY and SMNVEV (reference sequence). The CDR3 has 14 amino acids. The trim removed 2 bases at V and 4 bases at J, leaving 0 bases unmatched. This CDR3 is CASSLDRGNQPQHF. The CDR3 region has the DNA TGTGCCAGCAGTTTAGACAGGGGGAATCAGCCCCAGCATTTT.

The chain recombines TRBV19 with TRBJ2-5, with a possible D match to TRBD2 (6 bases). CDR1 and CDR2 from the germline V gene are LNHDA and SQIVND (reference sequence). The CDR3 totals 14 residues. Between the trimmed V and J ends, which lost 3 bases and 5 bases, there was a span of 13 bases. The CDR3 here is CASSIFSGDETQYF. The CDR3, as DNA: TGTGCCAGTAGTATCTTTTCGGGAGATGAGACCCAGTACTTC.

This chain uses TRBV4-3 with TRBJ2-1, with no clear D. This CDR3 spans 14 amino acids. The germline V gene encodes CDR1 LGHNA and CDR2 YSLEER. The ends were cut back, 0 bases at V and 8 bases at J, with 11 bases in the middle. This CDR3 reads CASSQEVAYHEQFF. CDR3 in DNA: TGCGCCAGCAGCCAAGAAGTGGCTTACCATGAGCAGTTCTTC.